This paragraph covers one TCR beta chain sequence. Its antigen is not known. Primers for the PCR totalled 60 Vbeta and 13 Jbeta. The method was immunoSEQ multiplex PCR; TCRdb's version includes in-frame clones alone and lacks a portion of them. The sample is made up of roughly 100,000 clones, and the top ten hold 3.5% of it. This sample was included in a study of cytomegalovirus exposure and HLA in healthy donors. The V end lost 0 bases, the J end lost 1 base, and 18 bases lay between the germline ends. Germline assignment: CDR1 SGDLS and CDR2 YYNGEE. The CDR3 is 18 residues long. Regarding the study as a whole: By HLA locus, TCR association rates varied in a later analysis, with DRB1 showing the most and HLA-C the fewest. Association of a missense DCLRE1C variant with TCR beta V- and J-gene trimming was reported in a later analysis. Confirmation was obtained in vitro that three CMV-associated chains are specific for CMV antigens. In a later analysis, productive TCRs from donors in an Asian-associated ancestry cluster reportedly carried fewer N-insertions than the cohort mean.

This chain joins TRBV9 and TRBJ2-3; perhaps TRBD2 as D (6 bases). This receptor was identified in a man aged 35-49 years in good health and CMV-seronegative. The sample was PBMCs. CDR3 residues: CASSVGLVGESGTDTQYF. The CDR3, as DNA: TGTGCCAGCAGCGTAGGACTAGTGGGAGAGTCGGGCACAGATACGCAGTATTTT.